A single sample is the source of the 18 T cell receptor beta chains below, sequenced in a study of blood T cell repertoires in COVID-19. Method: immunoSEQ multiplex PCR; TCRdb's copy keeps in-frame clones and lacks some. The top ten hold around 4.3% of the sample, which has tens of thousands of clones, around 81% seen once. The sequencing input was peripheral blood. The receptors were gathered from an older woman with acute or convalescent COVID-19.

This sequence joins TRBV6-2 or TRBV6-3 and TRBJ1-2; D is perhaps TRBD1 (5 bases). With 2 bases removed from V and 8 bases from J, the gap between germline ends came to 12 bases. Germline CDR1 and CDR2: MNHEY and SVGEGT. CDR3 length: 13 residues. The CDR3, as DNA: TGTGCCAGCAGTTACCTGGGGCCGGGCGGCTACACCTTC. Its translation: CASSYLGPGGYTF.

The chain's CDR3 is CASSQGSGGIGEAFF. The CDR3 nucleotides read TGTGCCAGCAGCCAAGGATCGGGGGGAATTGGTGAAGCTTTCTTT. J is TRBJ1-1 and V is TRBV3-1 (or the pseudogene TRBV3-2); the D gene is possibly TRBD1 (5 bases). This CDR3 region has 15 residues. Germline CDR1 is LGHDT and CDR2 is YNNKEL (reference sequence). V shed 1 base and J shed 7 bases, with 16 bases lying between them.

J is TRBJ1-5 and V is TRBV6-2 or TRBV6-3, with D maybe TRBD1 (6 bases). Germline CDR1 and CDR2: MNHEY and SVGEGT. This CDR3 has 16 residues. V shed 6 bases and J shed 6 bases, with 21 bases lying between them. The CDR3 protein is CASSSGGANIVQPQHF. CDR3 DNA: TGTGCCAGCAGCTCGGGGGGGGCGAATATAGTTCAGCCCCAGCATTTT.

The chain couples TRBV18 to TRBJ1-1; the match to TRBD1 covers 9 bases. The V gene's germline CDR1 is KGHSH and CDR2 LQKENI. The length of the CDR3 is 15 residues. Trimming cost V 0 bases and J 4 bases; bases outside gene matches: 3. DNA of the CDR3: TGTGCCAGCTCACCACCCGACAGGGGGGGCACTGAAGCTTTCTTT. Translation: CASSPPDRGGTEAFF.

This clone was counted a single time. The chain recombines TRBV1 with TRBJ1-1. TRBV1 corresponds to a pseudogene. The CDR3 contains 17 residues. CDR3 residues: CTSWRGSLEGQNTEAFF. The CDR3 bases are TGCACCAGCTGGAGAGGGTCCTTGGAGGGGCAAAACACTGAAGCTTTCTTT.

This sequence joins TRBV4-1 and TRBJ1-5; D call uncertain. CDR3 length: 15 amino acids. Trimming left V 0 bases short and J 3 bases short, with 9 bases between. Looked up from germline, CDR1 is MGHRA and CDR2 is YSYEKL. CDR3 in amino acids: CASSQEWRSNQPQHF. Written as DNA, the CDR3 is TGCGCCAGCAGCCAAGAATGGCGGTCCAATCAGCCCCAGCATTTT.

The chain employs TRBV29-1 and TRBJ2-5; D is uncertain. Trimming stripped 6 bases from V and 1 base from J, with 9 bases between. The CDR3 is 12 amino acids. The V gene's germline CDR1 is SQVTM and CDR2 ANQGSEA. CDR3 amino acids: CSVVGLQETQYF. The CDR3 DNA reads as TGCAGCGTCGTGGGCCTCCAAGAGACCCAGTACTTC.

The chain couples TRBV19 to TRBJ1-4, with 7 bases identical to TRBD1. The CDR3 contains 15 residues. Trimming removed 7 bases from V and 0 bases from J; junction bases left unmatched: 5. Germline CDR1 LNHDA, CDR2 SQIVND (reference sequence). The CDR3 DNA reads TGTGCCAGTATTAACAGGGGATCAACTAATGAAAAACTGTTTTTT. Translated, it gives CASINRGSTNEKLFF.

In this sample, this clone is medium-sized. The CDR3 sequence is CASSLGGNSSPLHF. CDR3 bases: TGTGCCAGCAGCTTAGGGGGGAATAGTTCACCCCTCCACTTT. This chain joins TRBV7-3 and TRBJ1-6, with D perhaps matching TRBD1 (5 bases). V was shortened by 2 bases and J by 9 bases, with 11 bases between the two germline ends. The CDR3 runs to 14 residues. Germline values: CDR1 SGHTA, CDR2 FQGTGA.

The DNA for the CDR3 is TGTGCCAGCAGCCGCCCCGGGACAGGGGGTCTCTACGAGCAGTACTTC. Amino acid sequence: CASSRPGTGGLYEQYF. The genes are TRBV11-2 and TRBJ2-7, with TRBD1 matching 11 bases. The germline CDR1 and CDR2 sequences are SGHAT and FQNNGV. The CDR3 loop spans 16 amino acids. V trimming: 5 bases; J trimming: 3 bases; junction bases outside the gene matches: 9.

The chain couples TRBV5-4 to TRBJ1-6, with TRBD1 matching over 8 bases. Germline trimming cut 4 bases from V and 9 bases from J; bases unmatched to any gene: 12. The CDR3 has 16 amino acids. Per the germline V gene, CDR1 is SGHNT and CDR2 is YYREEE (reference sequence). The CDR3, as DNA: TGTGCCAGCAGCGACGGACAGGGCCTGGGGAGTTCACCCCTCCACTTT. As protein: CASSDGQGLGSSPLHF.

The chain couples TRBV6-5 to TRBJ2-1, with D maybe TRBD2 (6 bases). Germline CDR1 MNHEY, CDR2 SVGAGI. The length of the CDR3 is 13 residues. V lost 6 bases and J 8 bases, leaving 14 bases between the germline ends. CDR3 sequence: CASSRPGRDEQFF. The DNA of the CDR3 is TGTGCCAGCAGCCGACCCGGGAGAGATGAGCAGTTCTTC.

This clone came up a few times. This chain joins TRBV15 and TRBJ1-2; unclear D gene. The CDR3 runs 14 residues. Trimming shortened V by 1 base and J by 8 bases, and 14 bases separated the two germline ends. Germline V gene lookup returns CDR1 LNHNV and CDR2 YYDKDF (reference sequence). CDR3 in amino acids: CATSRVSGIGGYTF. Written as DNA, the CDR3 is TGTGCCACCAGCAGAGTCTCGGGTATTGGCGGCTACACCTTC.

V and J are TRBV9 and TRBJ2-1; 11 bases are a match to TRBD1. The V segment lost 5 bases and the J segment 4 bases; nucleotides outside the gene matches: 5. This CDR3 is 15 amino acids long. Germline assignment: CDR1 SGDLS and CDR2 YYNGEE. Here the CDR3 DNA reads TGTGCCAGCAGTGTCGGACAGGGGGCATACAATGAGCAGTTCTTC. Its protein product is CASSVGQGAYNEQFF.

V gene TRBV2 combines with J gene TRBJ2-2; TRBD1 matches 8 bases. Germline V gene sequence: CDR1 SNHLY, CDR2 FYNNEI. V shed 2 bases, J shed 6 bases, and the junction held 5 bases outside the gene matches. CDR3 length equals 15 residues. CDR3 protein: CASSERQGAPGELFF. The CDR3 DNA reads as TGTGCCAGCAGTGAAAGGCAGGGGGCGCCCGGGGAGCTGTTTTTT.

V gene TRBV5-1 combines with J gene TRBJ1-2; possibly TRBD1 for D (5 bases). Germline V CDR1 and CDR2: SGHRS, YFSETQ. The CDR3 has 15 amino acids. V lost 3 bases to trimming and J lost 8 bases, with 20 bases between them. For the CDR3, the DNA is TGCGCCAGCAGCTCCGCCGGGACTCAAAAGAGGGGCTACACCTTC. Protein: CASSSAGTQKRGYTF.

The rearrangement uses TRBV9 and TRBJ2-6; TRBD1 might be the D (5 bases). The CDR3 spans 15 residues. Trimming pared 0 bases from V and 3 bases from J, leaving 7 bases between. Germline values: CDR1 SGDLS, CDR2 YYNGEE. The CDR3 DNA is TGTGCCAGCAGCGTAGGCAGGGTTGGGGCCAACGTCCTGACTTTC. Translating gives CASSVGRVGANVLTF. Looking up the rest from reference TRBV9 and TRBJ2-6 gives the full variable domain: DSGVTQTPKHLITATGQRVTLRCSPRSGDLSVYWYQQSLDQGLQFLIQYYNGEERAKGNILERFSAQQFPDLHSELNLSSLELGDSALYFCASSVGRVGANVLTFGAGSRLTVL.

The chain employs TRBV30 and TRBJ1-2, with 7 bases fitting TRBD1. The V segment lost 2 bases and the J segment 1 base; nucleotides outside the gene matches: 7. CDR3 length: 15 amino acids. The germline V gene has CDR1 GTSNPN and CDR2 SVGIG (reference sequence). This chain's CDR3 is CAWSLSRGFNYGYTF. The CDR3 DNA follows: TGTGCCTGGAGTCTCTCCAGGGGGTTTAACTATGGCTACACCTTC.